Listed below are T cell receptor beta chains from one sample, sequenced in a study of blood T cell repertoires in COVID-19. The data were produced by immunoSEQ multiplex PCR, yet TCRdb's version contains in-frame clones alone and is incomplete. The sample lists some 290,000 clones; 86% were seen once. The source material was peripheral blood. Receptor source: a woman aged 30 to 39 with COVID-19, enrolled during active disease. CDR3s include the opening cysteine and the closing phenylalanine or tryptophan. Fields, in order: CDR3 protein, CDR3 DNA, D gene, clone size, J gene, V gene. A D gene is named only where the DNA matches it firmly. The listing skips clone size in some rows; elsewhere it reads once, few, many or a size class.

CDR3: CASSLMAGVSTGELFF
DNA: TGTGCCAGCAGCTTAATGGCAGGGGTCAGCACCGGGGAGCTGTTTTTT
D: -
size: -
J: TRBJ2-2
V: TRBV7-4

CDR3: CASSRSPQGAHEQFF
DNA: TGTGCCAGCAGCCGTTCACCACAGGGGGCGCATGAGCAGTTCTTC
D: TRBD1
size: -
J: TRBJ2-1
V: TRBV14

CDR3: CASSFETASTDTQYF
DNA: TGCGCCAGCAGCTTCGAGACAGCTAGCACAGATACGCAGTATTTT
D: -
size: -
J: TRBJ2-3
V: TRBV5-1

CDR3: CASSDRESWLETQYF
DNA: TGTGCCAGCAGCGACAGGGAGAGTTGGTTGGAGACCCAGTACTTC
D: TRBD1
size: -
J: TRBJ2-5
V: TRBV27

CDR3: CASSLGGTVNTEAFF
DNA: TGTGCCAGCAGCTTAGGCGGGACAGTGAACACTGAAGCTTTCTTT
D: TRBD1
size: -
J: TRBJ1-1
V: TRBV7-8

CDR3: CASSSPGRGENTEAFF
DNA: TGTGCCAGCAGCTCCCCCGGGAGAGGTGAGAACACTGAAGCTTTCTTT
D: -
size: -
J: TRBJ1-1
V: TRBV7-9

CDR3: CASSQGPYYGYTF
DNA: TGTGCCAGCAGCCAGGGCCCCTACTATGGCTACACCTTC
D: -
size: -
J: TRBJ1-2
V: TRBV6-5

CDR3: CASSRLARQETQYF
DNA: TGTGCCAGCAGTCGACTAGCTCGTCAGGAGACCCAGTACTTC
D: TRBD2
size: -
J: TRBJ2-5
V: TRBV14

CDR3: CASRVGAGTYNEQFF
DNA: TGTGCCAGCAGGGTGGGCGCGGGGACCTACAATGAGCAGTTCTTC
D: -
size: -
J: TRBJ2-1
V: TRBV7-2

CDR3: CASIGENTEAFF
DNA: TGTGCCAGTATAGGGGAAAACACTGAAGCTTTCTTT
D: -
size: once
J: TRBJ1-1
V: TRBV19

CDR3: CASSQDPAGGEYEQYF
DNA: TGCGCCAGCAGCCAAGACCCGGCAGGGGGCGAGTACGAGCAGTACTTC
D: TRBD1
size: -
J: TRBJ2-7
V: TRBV4-1

CDR3: CASSWGENTEAFF
DNA: TGTGCCAGCAGCTGGGGGGAGAACACTGAAGCTTTCTTT
D: -
size: -
J: TRBJ1-1
V: TRBV7-2

CDR3: CASQGSGNTIYF
DNA: TGTGCCAGCCAGGGCTCTGGAAACACCATATATTTT
D: -
size: -
J: TRBJ1-3
V: TRBV5-6

CDR3: CASSSRVNTEAFF
DNA: TGTGCCAGCAGCTCCCGGGTGAACACTGAAGCTTTCTTT
D: -
size: few
J: TRBJ1-1
V: TRBV7-2

CDR3: CASSSRKASGQETQYF
DNA: TGTGCCAGCAGCAGCCGGAAAGCAAGCGGGCAAGAGACCCAGTACTTC
D: -
size: -
J: TRBJ2-5
V: TRBV14

CDR3: CASSPGWSGNTIYF
DNA: TGTGCCAGCAGCCCGGGGTGGTCTGGAAACACCATATATTTT
D: -
size: -
J: TRBJ1-3
V: TRBV6-5

CDR3: CASSQGIDNSPLHF
DNA: TGTGCCAGCAGCCAAGGTATAGATAATTCACCCCTCCACTTT
D: -
size: -
J: TRBJ1-6
V: TRBV3-1/TRBV3-2

CDR3: CASSVSMNTEAFF
DNA: TGTGCCAGCAGCGTAAGCATGAACACTGAAGCTTTCTTT
D: -
size: -
J: TRBJ1-1
V: TRBV9

CDR3: CASSPGTGGEKLFF
DNA: TGCGCCAGCAGCCCCGGGACAGGAGGGGAAAAACTGTTTTTT
D: TRBD1
size: -
J: TRBJ1-4
V: TRBV4-1

CDR3: CASSLDRAYEQYF
DNA: TGTGCCAGCAGCTTGGACAGGGCGTACGAGCAGTACTTC
D: -
size: -
J: TRBJ2-7
V: TRBV5-4

CDR3: CASSGGSWETQYF
DNA: TGTGCCAGCAGCGGGGGCTCTTGGGAGACCCAGTACTTC
D: -
size: -
J: TRBJ2-5
V: TRBV7-9

CDR3: CASNGLATDTQYF
DNA: TGTGCCAGTAACGGACTAGCGACAGATACGCAGTATTTT
D: TRBD2
size: -
J: TRBJ2-3
V: TRBV2

CDR3: CASSSRTGALGGEQYF
DNA: TGTGCCAGCAGTTCACGGACAGGGGCCCTCGGGGGCGAGCAGTACTTC
D: TRBD1
size: -
J: TRBJ2-7
V: TRBV27

CDR3: CASSSQGANTEAFF
DNA: TGTGCCAGCAGCTCCCAGGGGGCGAACACTGAAGCTTTCTTT
D: TRBD1
size: -
J: TRBJ1-1
V: TRBV5-4

CDR3: CASSQTGAINTIYF
DNA: TGTGCCAGCAGCCAAACAGGGGCAATAAACACCATATATTTT
D: TRBD1
size: -
J: TRBJ1-3
V: TRBV5-4

CDR3: CASSQAPLRTVQFF
DNA: TGTGCCAGCAGCCAGGCGCCGTTGCGGACAGTACAGTTCTTC
D: -
size: few
J: TRBJ2-1
V: TRBV14

CDR3: CASSLSEGAFF
DNA: TGTGCCAGCAGCTTATCAGAGGGAGCTTTCTTT
D: -
size: -
J: TRBJ1-1
V: TRBV11-2

CDR3: CASIETGGTEAFF
DNA: TGTGCCAGCATCGAGACAGGGGGCACTGAAGCTTTCTTT
D: TRBD1
size: -
J: TRBJ1-1
V: TRBV5-5

CDR3: CASSLEGLTYNEQFF
DNA: TGTGCCAGCAGCTTAGAAGGACTTACCTACAATGAGCAGTTCTTC
D: -
size: -
J: TRBJ2-1
V: TRBV5-4

CDR3: CASSFDLRQEQFF
DNA: TGTGCCAGCAGCTTCGATTTACGACAAGAGCAGTTCTTC
D: -
size: -
J: TRBJ2-1
V: TRBV5-6

CDR3: CASSPPRVGTGAEETQYF
DNA: TGTGCCAGCTCACCACCAAGGGTAGGGACAGGGGCGGAAGAGACCCAGTACTTC
D: TRBD1
size: -
J: TRBJ2-5
V: TRBV18

CDR3: CASSLAGAARAGELFF
DNA: TGTGCCAGCAGCTTAGCGGGAGCAGCTAGGGCCGGGGAGCTGTTTTTT
D: -
size: -
J: TRBJ2-2
V: TRBV7-8

CDR3: CASSHGQDYEQYF
DNA: TGTGCCAGCAGCCATGGACAGGATTACGAGCAGTACTTC
D: TRBD1
size: -
J: TRBJ2-7
V: TRBV4-2

CDR3: CASSLDRRSSYNSPLHF
DNA: TGTGCCAGCAGCTTAGATCGGAGGAGCTCCTATAATTCACCCCTCCACTTT
D: -
size: -
J: TRBJ1-6
V: TRBV11-2

CDR3: CASSRGLTGGAGTQYF
DNA: TGTGCCAGCAGCCGGGGATTGACAGGGGGCGCCGGGACCCAGTACTTC
D: TRBD1
size: -
J: TRBJ2-5
V: TRBV7-2

CDR3: CASSLDREDTQYF
DNA: TGCGCCAGCAGCTTGGATAGGGAGGATACGCAGTATTTT
D: -
size: once
J: TRBJ2-3
V: TRBV5-1

CDR3: CASRVGQGADDGEQFF
DNA: TGCGCCAGCAGGGTAGGACAGGGGGCGGACGATGGCGAGCAGTTCTTC
D: TRBD1
size: -
J: TRBJ2-1
V: TRBV5-1

CDR3: CASSKGLAVDTQYF
DNA: TGCGCCAGCAGCAAAGGACTAGCGGTAGATACGCAGTATTTT
D: TRBD2
size: -
J: TRBJ2-3
V: TRBV10-1

CDR3: CASSGQGGREQYF
DNA: TGTGCCAGCAGCGGACAGGGAGGAAGGGAGCAGTACTTC
D: TRBD1
size: -
J: TRBJ2-7
V: TRBV6-6

CDR3: CASSQDGEYTEAFF
DNA: TGTGCCAGCAGCCAAGATGGGGAGTACACTGAAGCTTTCTTT
D: -
size: -
J: TRBJ1-1
V: TRBV4-2

CDR3: CASSQGPSPQHF
DNA: TGTGCCAGCAGCCAAGGGCCGTCGCCCCAGCATTTT
D: -
size: -
J: TRBJ1-5
V: TRBV3-1/TRBV3-2

CDR3: CASSRQGAPMSNQPQHF
DNA: TGTGCCAGTAGTAGGCAGGGGGCCCCCATGTCAAATCAGCCCCAGCATTTT
D: TRBD1
size: few
J: TRBJ1-5
V: TRBV19

CDR3: CATSEWSGETQYF
DNA: TGTGCCACCAGTGAATGGTCAGGGGAGACCCAGTACTTC
D: -
size: -
J: TRBJ2-5
V: TRBV24-1

CDR3: CASSPVRGTLQETQYF
DNA: TGTGCCAGCTCACCAGTTCGCGGGACCTTACAAGAGACCCAGTACTTC
D: -
size: -
J: TRBJ2-5
V: TRBV18

CDR3: CASRAGHSNQPQHF
DNA: TGCGCCAGCAGGGCAGGACATAGCAATCAGCCCCAGCATTTT
D: -
size: -
J: TRBJ1-5
V: TRBV10-2

CDR3: CASLNGDGIHEQYF
DNA: TGTGCCAGCCTCAACGGGGATGGTATCCACGAGCAGTACTTC
D: -
size: -
J: TRBJ2-7
V: TRBV6-5

CDR3: CASRRTDEKYNYGYTF
DNA: TGTGCCAGCAGGAGGACAGATGAGAAATATAACTATGGCTACACCTTC
D: -
size: -
J: TRBJ1-2
V: TRBV7-9